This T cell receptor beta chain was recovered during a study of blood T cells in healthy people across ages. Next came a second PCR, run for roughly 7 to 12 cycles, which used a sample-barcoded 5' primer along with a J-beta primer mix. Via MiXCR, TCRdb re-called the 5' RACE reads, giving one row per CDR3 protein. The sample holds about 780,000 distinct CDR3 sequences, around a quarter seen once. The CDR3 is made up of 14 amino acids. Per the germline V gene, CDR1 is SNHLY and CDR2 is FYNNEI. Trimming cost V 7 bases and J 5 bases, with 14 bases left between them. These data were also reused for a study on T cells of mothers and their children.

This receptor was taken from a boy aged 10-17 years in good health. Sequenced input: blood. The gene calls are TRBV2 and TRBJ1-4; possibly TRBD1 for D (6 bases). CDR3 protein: CASTRQAPNEKLFF. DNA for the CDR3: TGTGCCAGCACCCGACAGGCCCCGAATGAAAAACTGTTTTTT.